Presented here are 5 T cell receptor beta chains from one specimen sequenced in a study of T cell repertoires in cytomegalovirus infection. MiXCR was run by TCRdb on the reads, yielding one entry per CDR3 protein. Altogether roughly 720,000 distinct CDR3 sequences are present, approximately 40% being singletons, with the ten largest covering about 2.8%. Sequenced sample: PBMCs. The receptors were gathered from a human donor in good health (CMV status not recorded). Some clones in this sample may be carry-over from other donors' samples.

This clonotype was seen only once. The chain joins TRBV7-2 to TRBJ2-2, with TRBD2 matching 9 bases. J was trimmed by 6 bases and V by 5 bases; bases with no gene match: 10. Germline CDR1 and CDR2: SGHTA and FQGNSA. CDR3 length equals 16 residues. In DNA form, the CDR3 reads TGTGCCAGCAGCCTTCGGACTAGCGTGGGGCCCGGGGAGCTGTTTTTT. As protein: CASSLRTSVGPGELFF.

The chain recombines TRBV3-1 with TRBJ2-3; no clear D. Trimming stripped 6 bases from V and 6 bases from J, with 13 bases between. The germline gives CDR1 LGHDT, CDR2 YNNKEL (reference sequence). This CDR3 region has 13 residues. The CDR3 loop is CASSTPAPDTQYF. The CDR3 bases are TGTGCCAGCAGTACACCCGCCCCGGATACGCAGTATTTT.

In this sample, this clonotype turned up a few times. V is TRBV6-5 and J is TRBJ1-2; 8 bases line up with TRBD1. Germline trimming cut 2 bases from V and 3 bases from J; bases unmatched to any gene: 2. This CDR3 has 14 amino acids. Germline values: CDR1 MNHEY, CDR2 SVGAGI. The chain's CDR3 is CASSYMTGDYGYTF. The CDR3 coding sequence is TGTGCCAGCAGTTACATGACAGGGGACTATGGCTACACCTTC.

V gene TRBV30 combines with J gene TRBJ1-6; D uncertain. Germline values: CDR1 GTSNPN, CDR2 SVGIG (reference sequence). The V gene lost 1 base and the J gene lost 3 bases, with 4 bases spanning the gap. The CDR3 length is 13 residues. CDR3 DNA: TGTGCCTGGAGTGAGGGCTATAATTCACCCCTCCACTTT. It is translated as CAWSEGYNSPLHF.

The chain joins TRBV20-1 to TRBJ1-2; no firm D call. The CDR3 runs 12 residues. Germline V gives CDR1 DFQATT, CDR2 SNEGSKA (reference sequence). Trimming pared 3 bases from V and 6 bases from J, leaving 11 bases between. CDR3 nucleotides: TGCAGTGCTAGTTCTGGTGGGGATGGCTACACCTTC. Translating it yields CSASSGGDGYTF.